Listed here are 30 T cell receptor beta chains from one sample, sequenced in a study of siplizumab effects on memory and regulatory T cells. Measured with immunoSEQ multiplex PCR; TCRdb has only the in-frame clones, and not every one. Found here are about 12,000 clones, around 45% of them singletons; the top ten hold roughly two fifths. Antigens of these TCRs are unknown. The mixed lymphocyte reaction cells were held in coculture (37°C) for around six days. Sample: CFSE-low (dividing) CD8+ T cells sorted from an allogeneic mixed lymphocyte reaction. These receptors were taken from a human donor in good health; the cells came from an allogeneic mixed lymphocyte reaction. Some clones in this sample may be carry-over from other donors' samples.

J is TRBJ2-3 and V is TRBV7-9; the match to TRBD1 covers 9 bases. The V gene's germline CDR1 is SEHNR and CDR2 FQNEAQ (reference sequence). V dropped 6 bases and J dropped 4; count of bases not matched to a gene: 8. This CDR3 comprises 15 residues. The CDR3, as DNA: TGTGCCAGCAGGATCCGGACAGGGGAGTCAGATACGCAGTATTTT. It encodes CASRIRTGESDTQYF.

V and J are TRBV7-9 and TRBJ1-1; 7 bases align to TRBD1. Germline V gene data show CDR1 as SEHNR and CDR2 as FQNEAQ (reference sequence). The ends lost 5 bases at V and 2 bases at J; junction bases unmatched: 8. This CDR3 has 15 residues. CDR3 sequence (DNA): TGTGCCAGCAGCCAACCTTGGACAGGTAACACTGAAGCTTTCTTT. Translating it yields CASSQPWTGNTEAFF.

This rearrangement joins TRBV15 to TRBJ2-6, with D possibly being TRBD1 or TRBD2 (5 bases each). This CDR3 has 13 residues. Per germline, CDR1 LNHNV and CDR2 YYDKDF (reference sequence). V gave up 9 bases and J gave up 4 bases, with 10 bases separating them. DNA of the CDR3: TGTGCCACATCTGGGGACGGGGCCAACGTCCTGACTTTC. Its translation is CATSGDGANVLTF.

This clone was counted a few times. The V gene is TRBV11-2, the J gene TRBJ1-1; 9 positions agree with TRBD1. Germline V lookup: CDR1 SGHAT, CDR2 FQNNGV. V was pared by 2 bases and J by 5 bases, with 9 bases of the junction left unmatched. CDR3 length equals 16 residues. CDR3 in amino acids: CASSLYPRDRGTEAFF. The DNA for the CDR3 is TGTGCCAGCAGCTTATACCCCCGAGACAGGGGGACTGAAGCTTTCTTT. The whole variable domain, remainder taken from reference TRBV11-2 and TRBJ1-1, is EAGVAQSPRYKIIEKRQSVAFWCNPISGHATLYWYQQILGQGPKLLIQFQNNGVVDDSQLPKDRFSAERLKGVDSTLKIQPAKLEDSAVYLCASSLYPRDRGTEAFFGQGTRLTVV.

The rearrangement links TRBV29-1 to TRBJ2-7; either TRBD1 or TRBD2 may supply D (5 bases each). The CDR3 spans 15 residues. V was trimmed by 2 bases and J by 2 bases, leaving 16 bases between them. CDR1 is SQVTM and CDR2 is ANQGSEA in the germline V gene. The CDR3 spells CSVETGPPAPYEQYF. In DNA form, the CDR3 reads TGCAGCGTTGAAACGGGACCGCCTGCCCCCTACGAGCAGTACTTC.

There are a few counts of this clone. The rearrangement links TRBV19 to TRBJ2-6; D may be TRBD2 (6 bases). Germline V CDR1 and CDR2: LNHDA, SQIVND (reference sequence). The V and J ends lost 7 bases and 1 base respectively, with 20 bases between them. This CDR3 spans 18 amino acids. In DNA form, the CDR3 reads TGTGCCAGTAAAGGTTGGGGGGAGCTAAGTTCTGGGGCCAACGTCCTGACTTTC. Protein sequence: CASKGWGELSSGANVLTF.

The chain carries TRBV19 and TRBJ2-1; D call uncertain. Germline V CDR1 and CDR2: LNHDA, SQIVND (reference sequence). The CDR3 extends over 14 amino acids. V lost 1 base and J lost 10, with 14 bases in between. The DNA of the CDR3 is TGTGCCAGTAGTATAGCCCACAGATCCCGGGAGCAGTTCTTC. Amino acid sequence: CASSIAHRSREQFF.

The chain is built from TRBV7-8 and TRBJ1-1; TRBD1 matches at 7 bases. V shed 6 bases, J shed 5 bases, and the junction held 6 bases outside the gene matches. The length of the CDR3 is 13 residues. Germline V gives CDR1 SGHVS, CDR2 FQNEAQ. Here the CDR3 DNA reads TGTGCCAGCAGTCGACAGGGATTGACTGAAGCTTTCTTT. Protein: CASSRQGLTEAFF. The full variable domain, with the rest looked up from reference TRBV7-8 and TRBJ1-1, is GAGVSQSPRYKVAKRGQDVALRCDPISGHVSLFWYQQALGQGPEFLTYFQNEAQLDKSGLPSDRFFAERPEGSVSTLKIQRTQQEDSAVYLCASSRQGLTEAFFGQGTRLTVV.

The chain joins TRBV9 to TRBJ2-2; 9 bases map to TRBD1. The V and J ends lost 3 bases and 7 bases, in that order; junction bases with no gene match: 7. The CDR3 has 15 residues. The germline CDR1 and CDR2 sequences are SGDLS and YYNGEE. The CDR3 reads CASSGPGTGIGELFF. The CDR3 DNA follows: TGTGCCAGCAGCGGTCCCGGGACAGGGATCGGGGAGCTGTTTTTT.

J is TRBJ1-2 and V is TRBV27, with a weak D call TRBD1 (5 bases). Germline CDR1 is MNHEY and CDR2 is SMNVEV (reference sequence). The CDR3 sequence is 13 residues long. Between the trimmed V and J ends, which lost 3 bases and 4 bases, there was a span of 9 bases. Here the CDR3 reads CASSLGRGYGYTF. CDR3 DNA: TGTGCCAGCAGTTTGGGGCGGGGCTATGGCTACACCTTC.

In its sample, this clone ranks as medium-sized. V gene TRBV15 combines with J gene TRBJ2-7; 7 nucleotides align to TRBD2. Per germline, CDR1 LNHNV and CDR2 YYDKDF (reference sequence). The CDR3 sequence is 14 residues long. With V trimmed by 1 base and J by 2 bases, 2 bases remained unmatched. For the CDR3, the DNA is TGTGCCACCAGCAGAGGCGGGAGTACCTACGAGCAGTACTTC. It yields the protein CATSRGGSTYEQYF.

This chain uses TRBV4-1 with TRBJ2-7, with D uncertain. The V gene lost 4 bases and the J gene lost 0 bases, with 10 bases spanning the gap. Looked up from germline, CDR1 is MGHRA and CDR2 is YSYEKL. The CDR3 sequence is 14 residues long. CDR3: CASSLRHPSYEQYF. CDR3 coding DNA: TGCGCCAGCAGCCTTAGACACCCCTCCTACGAGCAGTACTTC.

The J gene is TRBJ2-7, the V gene TRBV7-9; 7 bases fit TRBD1. CDR3 size: 13 residues. V dropped 5 bases and J dropped 4; count of bases not matched to a gene: 5. Germline V lookup: CDR1 SEHNR, CDR2 FQNEAQ (reference sequence). CDR3 DNA sequence: TGTGCCAGCAGCCCGGGACAGCGTTACGAGCAGTACTTC. Residues: CASSPGQRYEQYF. The whole variable domain, filled in from reference TRBV7-9 and TRBJ2-7, reads DTGVSQNPRHKITKRGQNVTFRCDPISEHNRLYWYRQTLGQGPEFLTYFQNEAQLEKSRLLSDRFSAERPKGSFSTLEIQRTEQGDSAMYLCASSPGQRYEQYFGPGTRLTVT.

This clone occurred many times. The rearrangement joins TRBV7-2 to TRBJ2-7; 7 bases are shared with TRBD1. This CDR3 has 18 residues. The junction had 15 bases not matched to a gene; V was cut back by 2 bases and J by 2 bases. CDR1 and CDR2 from the germline V gene are SGHTA and FQGNSA. The CDR3 sequence is CASSLLQTGTALTYEQYF. The CDR3 DNA reads TGTGCCAGCAGCTTACTTCAGACCGGGACAGCTTTAACCTACGAGCAGTACTTC.

The genes are TRBV19 and TRBJ1-2, with D maybe TRBD1 (5 bases). Trimming cost V 2 bases and J 4 bases, with 11 bases left between them. Per the germline V gene, CDR1 is LNHDA and CDR2 is SQIVND (reference sequence). This CDR3 comprises 14 residues. The CDR3 DNA follows: TGTGCCAGTAGTATAAACCAGGGACTCTATGGCTACACCTTC. This gives the protein CASSINQGLYGYTF.

This clone has a handful of counts. V and J are TRBV15 and TRBJ1-2; no firm D call. With 0 bases removed from V and 5 bases from J, the gap between germline ends came to 13 bases. The CDR3 runs to 15 residues. Germline V lookup: CDR1 LNHNV, CDR2 YYDKDF (reference sequence). This chain's CDR3 is CATSRDYGRGYGYTF. Here the CDR3 DNA reads TGTGCCACCAGCAGAGATTACGGGCGGGGTTATGGCTACACCTTC.

The CDR3 loop reads CASSLAGLQDTQYF. The CDR3 DNA sequence: TGTGCCAGCAGCTTAGCCGGTCTGCAAGATACGCAGTATTTT. V usage is TRBV7-8 and J usage is TRBJ2-3; D gene ambiguous. Germline CDR1 reads SGHVS; CDR2 reads FQNEAQ. CDR3 size: 14 residues. Trimming left V 0 bases short and J 5 bases short, with 9 bases between.

The chain uses TRBV21-1 and TRBJ1-1; the D segment call TRBD1 is taken from the table without a DNA check. TRBV21-1 is a known pseudogene. The CDR3 loop spans 14 amino acids. The CDR3 region is CASSTRTGLTEAFF. CDR3 in DNA: TGTGCCAGCAGCACCCGGACAGGACTCACTGAAGCTTTCTTT.

This clone showed up just a few times. The V and J genes are TRBV19 and TRBJ1-5; TRBD1 might be the D (5 bases). V shed 6 bases and J shed 0 bases, with 12 bases lying between them. Germline CDR1 is LNHDA and CDR2 is SQIVND (reference sequence). The CDR3 covers 15 residues. CDR3: CASSLTDYSNQPQHF. DNA for the CDR3: TGTGCCAGTAGCCTGACAGACTATAGCAATCAGCCCCAGCATTTT.

This chain connects TRBV4-1 to TRBJ2-5, with TRBD2 matching over 11 bases. CDR3 length equals 16 residues. Germline V gene data show CDR1 as MGHRA and CDR2 as YSYEKL. With 4 bases clipped from V and 5 bases from J, the junction kept 9 bases outside the gene matches. The CDR3 reads CASSPLTSGTIETQYF. The CDR3 DNA sequence: TGCGCCAGCAGCCCGCTGACTAGCGGGACGATTGAGACCCAGTACTTC.

This clone occurred a few times. This chain connects TRBV13 to TRBJ2-7; 7 bases agree with TRBD1. This CDR3 region has 14 residues. The V gene's germline CDR1 is PRHDT and CDR2 FYEKMQ (reference sequence). With V trimmed by 1 base and J by 2 bases, 2 bases remained unmatched. CDR3 sequence (DNA): TGTGCCAGCAGCTTAGAGGGGGCCACCTACGAGCAGTACTTC. This gives the protein CASSLEGATYEQYF. Filled out from reference TRBV13 and TRBJ2-7, the complete variable domain reads AAGVIQSPRHLIKEKRETATLKCYPIPRHDTVYWYQQGPGQDPQFLISFYEKMQSDKGSIPDRFSAQQFSDYHSELNMSSLELGDSALYFCASSLEGATYEQYFGPGTRLTVT.

The chain employs TRBV7-8 and TRBJ2-1; TRBD2 matches 9 bases. Looked up from germline, CDR1 is SGHVS and CDR2 is FQNEAQ. V was pared by 2 bases and J by 5 bases, with 10 bases of the junction left unmatched. The CDR3 consists of 17 residues. The CDR3 loop reads CASSLNEERGDDNEQFF. In nucleotides, the CDR3 is TGTGCCAGCAGCTTAAATGAGGAGCGGGGGGACGACAATGAGCAGTTCTTC.

This rearrangement joins TRBV29-1 to TRBJ1-1; 7 bases fit TRBD1. Germline trimming cut 6 bases from V and 6 bases from J; bases unmatched to any gene: 7. Germline-derived CDR1 and CDR2 are SQVTM and ANQGSEA. This CDR3 is 12 amino acids long. The CDR3 here is CSVQTGKAEAFF. CDR3 nucleotide sequence: TGCAGCGTCCAGACAGGGAAGGCTGAAGCTTTCTTT.

Only a few counts were recorded for this clone. The J gene is TRBJ2-1, the V gene TRBV29-1; possible D gene TRBD2, 5 bases. The V gene lost 1 base and the J gene lost 2 bases, with 12 bases spanning the gap. There are 15 residues in the CDR3. In germline, CDR1 is SQVTM, CDR2 ANQGSEA. The CDR3 DNA sequence: TGCAGCGTTGAAGTTAGAGGGTTCACCTACAATGAGCAGTTCTTC. Translating it yields CSVEVRGFTYNEQFF.

The chain has TRBV7-9 and TRBJ1-1; a weak D match, TRBD1 (6 bases). Between the trimmed V and J ends, which lost 5 bases and 6 bases, there was a span of 10 bases. Per germline, CDR1 SEHNR and CDR2 FQNEAQ (reference sequence). CDR3 length: 12 amino acids. This CDR3 reads CASSLSGAEAFF. The CDR3 DNA sequence: TGTGCCAGCAGCCTCTCAGGGGCTGAAGCTTTCTTT.

This clone counts as medium-sized. The V gene is TRBV11-2, the J gene TRBJ2-1; D is possibly TRBD2 (5 bases). In germline, CDR1 is SGHAT, CDR2 FQNNGV. V gave up 7 bases and J gave up 7 bases, with 8 bases separating them. The CDR3 has 11 residues. CDR3 DNA: TGTGCCAGCATGAGGGTAAATGAGCAGTTCTTC. Residues: CASMRVNEQFF.

This clone is medium-sized within its sample. V gene TRBV7-6 combines with J gene TRBJ2-1; TRBD1 matches at 7 bases. J lost 10 bases, V lost 5 bases, and 11 bases had no gene match. The length of the CDR3 is 14 residues. Germline V gene data show CDR1 as SGHVS and CDR2 as FNYEAQ. CDR3 DNA: TGTGCCAGCAGCCTCCGGGACAGCCACAGGGAGCAGTTCTTC. Translated, it gives CASSLRDSHREQFF.

The V and J genes are TRBV27 and TRBJ2-5; TRBD1 matches 8 bases. The CDR3 has 18 amino acids. The germline V gene encodes CDR1 MNHEY and CDR2 SMNVEV (reference sequence). Trimming removed 2 bases from V and 1 base from J; junction bases left unmatched: 12. CDR3 in amino acids: CASSLMTSGGPLQETQYF. CDR3 sequence (DNA): TGTGCCAGCAGTTTAATGACTTCAGGGGGCCCCCTCCAAGAGACCCAGTACTTC.

The CDR3 DNA reads as TGTGCCAGCAGCTTGGAGGAGAGATACCCAGACTACGAGCAGTACTTC. Its protein is CASSLEERYPDYEQYF. The chain combines TRBV7-6 with TRBJ2-7, with a possible D match to TRBD2 (5 bases). Trimming shortened V by 3 bases and J by 3 bases, and 18 bases separated the two germline ends. This CDR3 has 16 residues. CDR1 is SGHVS, CDR2 FNYEAQ, per germline. Full variable domain (outside the CDR3, taken from reference TRBV7-6 and TRBJ2-7): GAGVSQSPRYKVTKRGQDVALRCDPISGHVSLYWYRQALGQGPEFLTYFNYEAQQDKSGLPNDRFSAERPEGSISTLTIQRTEQRDSAMYRCASSLEERYPDYEQYFGPGTRLTVT.

V usage is TRBV5-7 and J usage is TRBJ2-6; D is unresolved. TRBV5-7 is an open reading frame, and its role is uncertain. Trimming removed 7 bases from V and 5 bases from J, with 19 bases in between. This CDR3 comprises 16 residues. CDR3: CASVVCVQSRANVLTF. The DNA of the CDR3 is TGTGCCAGCGTTGTTTGCGTACAAAGTCGGGCCAACGTCCTGACTTTC.